Listed here are 16 T cell receptor beta chains from one sample, sequenced in a study of blood T cell repertoires in COVID-19. Only in-frame clones appear in the TCRdb table, and some are missing; sequencing was by immunoSEQ multiplex PCR. The sample has roughly 170,000 clones, roughly 80% seen once. Input material: peripheral blood. The receptors originated from a human donor in a cohort sampled during active COVID-19.

The chain employs TRBV15 and TRBJ1-2; the D is unclear. The V and J ends lost 1 base and 8 bases respectively, with 11 bases between them. This CDR3 region has 13 residues. Germline CDR1 LNHNV, CDR2 YYDKDF (reference sequence). CDR3 residues: CATSRGGGSGYTF. In nucleotides, the CDR3 is TGTGCCACCAGCAGAGGTGGAGGTTCAGGCTACACCTTC. The full variable domain, its missing parts supplied by reference TRBV15 and TRBJ1-2, is DAMVIQNPRYQVTQFGKPVTLSCSQTLNHNVMYWYQQKSSQAPKLLFHYYDKDFNNEADTPDNFQSRRPNTSFCFLDIRSPGLGDTAMYLCATSRGGGSGYTFGSGTRLTVV.

The chain recombines TRBV5-8 with TRBJ1-5, with D perhaps TRBD1 (6 bases). The CDR3 extends over 16 amino acids. In germline, CDR1 is SGHTS, CDR2 YDEGEE. V lost 0 bases to trimming and J lost 6 bases, with 16 bases between them. CDR3: CASSLDDRLQGQPQHF. The CDR3 DNA follows: TGTGCCAGCAGCTTGGATGACAGGCTCCAAGGTCAGCCCCAGCATTTT. The full variable domain, completed using reference TRBV5-8 and TRBJ1-5, is EAGVTQSPTHLIKTRGQQATLRCSPISGHTSVYWYQQALGLGLQFLLWYDEGEERNRGNFPPRFSGRQFPNYSSELNVNALELEDSALYLCASSLDDRLQGQPQHFGDGTRLSIL.

The rearrangement joins TRBV6-5 to TRBJ1-2; maybe TRBD1 (6 bases). CDR3 length: 13 residues. Germline CDR1 and CDR2: MNHEY and SVGAGI. Trimming cost V 10 bases and J 1 base, with 13 bases left between them. The CDR3 is CATTGTYNYGYTF. In DNA, the CDR3 is TGTGCCACCACCGGGACATATAACTATGGCTACACCTTC.

This chain connects TRBV3-1 (or the pseudogene TRBV3-2) to TRBJ1-5; 8 bases are shared with TRBD1. Germline loops: CDR1 LGHDT, CDR2 YNNKEL (reference sequence). V dropped 4 bases and J dropped 2; count of bases not matched to a gene: 4. This CDR3 has 15 residues. CDR3 region: CASSPGGRGNQPQHF. The DNA for the CDR3 is TGTGCCAGCAGCCCAGGGGGCAGGGGCAATCAGCCCCAGCATTTT.

This rearrangement joins TRBV27 to TRBJ1-5; a weak D match, TRBD1 (5 bases). V was trimmed by 5 bases and J by 0 bases, leaving 20 bases between them. CDR3 length: 18 residues. The V gene's germline CDR1 is MNHEY and CDR2 SMNVEV (reference sequence). DNA of the CDR3: TGTGCCAGCAGTCCCCTCGGTTGGGGGACTGATAGCAATCAGCCCCAGCATTTT. Translation gives CASSPLGWGTDSNQPQHF.

Details on this clone: Germline and junction disagree at one end, which may indicate a read error. V usage is TRBV4-2 and J usage is TRBJ2-5; D remains ambiguous. This CDR3 is built from 15 residues. Germline lookup yields CDR1 LGHNA and CDR2 YNFKEQ. CDR3 region: CASSEELLAGETQYF. Written as DNA, the CDR3 is TGTGCCAGCAGCGAAGAACTTTTAGCCGGTGAGACCCAGTACTTC.

This chain links TRBV11-2 with TRBJ1-1; D uncertain. This CDR3 comprises 14 residues. Germline V gene lookup returns CDR1 SGHAT and CDR2 FQNNGV. V was cut by 2 bases and J by 1 base, with 8 bases left in between. DNA for the CDR3: TGTGCCAGCAGCTTAACAGCAGGGAACACTGAAGCTTTCTTT. This sequence encodes CASSLTAGNTEAFF.

The J gene is TRBJ2-3, the V gene TRBV25-1; 8 nucleotides align to TRBD2. This CDR3 has 15 residues. The ends lost 7 bases at V and 2 bases at J; junction bases unmatched: 8. Germline loops: CDR1 MGHDK, CDR2 SYGVNS. The CDR3 reads CASTHSGLATDTQYF. The DNA for the CDR3 is TGTGCCAGCACACACTCAGGACTAGCCACAGATACGCAGTATTTT.

The V and J genes are TRBV6-5 and TRBJ1-1; D might be TRBD1 (5 bases). The V gene's germline CDR1 is MNHEY and CDR2 SVGAGI. The CDR3 extends over 12 amino acids. Trimming stripped 4 bases from V and 7 bases from J, with 10 bases between. In DNA, the CDR3 is TGTGCCAGCAGTTTTGGGGGGGATGAAGCTTTCTTT. This gives the protein CASSFGGDEAFF.

V is TRBV15 and J is TRBJ2-7; no definite D call. This CDR3 is built from 16 residues. CDR1 LNHNV and CDR2 YYDKDF come from the germline V gene (reference sequence). Trimming pared 0 bases from V and 0 bases from J, leaving 12 bases between. This CDR3 is CATSRDYGSYSYEQYF. In DNA, the CDR3 is TGTGCCACCAGCAGAGATTATGGCAGTTACTCCTACGAGCAGTACTTC.

This clone occurred a few times. V usage is TRBV7-3 and J usage is TRBJ2-7, with 7 bases matching TRBD1. Germline V gene lookup returns CDR1 SGHTA and CDR2 FQGTGA. There are 13 residues in the CDR3. V gave up 3 bases and J gave up 9 bases; unmatched junction bases: 8. This CDR3 is CASSFDRVWGQYF. CDR3 bases: TGTGCCAGCAGCTTCGACAGGGTGTGGGGGCAGTACTTC. Using reference TRBV7-3 and TRBJ2-7 for the parts outside the CDR3, the full variable domain is GAGVSQTPSNKVTEKGKYVELRCDPISGHTALYWYRQSLGQGPEFLIYFQGTGAADDSGLPNDRFFAVRPEGSVSTLKIQRTERGDSAVYLCASSFDRVWGQYFGPGTRLTVT.

The CDR3 sequence is CASSPGQGNNYGYTF. DNA of the CDR3: TGCGCCAGCAGCCCGGGACAGGGGAACAACTATGGCTACACCTTC. The chain recombines TRBV4-1 with TRBJ1-2, with 10 bases that match TRBD1. Germline V gives CDR1 MGHRA, CDR2 YSYEKL. CDR3 length: 15 residues. V lost 4 bases to trimming and J lost 2 bases; unmatched junction nucleotides: 4.

This chain links TRBV3-1 (or the pseudogene TRBV3-2) with TRBJ2-7, with 9 bases aligning to TRBD2. This CDR3 spans 17 amino acids. The V gene's germline CDR1 is LGHDT and CDR2 YNNKEL (reference sequence). Unmatched junction bases numbered 12, after V lost 3 bases and J lost 3 bases. In DNA form, the CDR3 reads TGTGCCAGCAGCCAGGGCGGGGGGGTATCTTCCTACTACGAGCAGTACTTC. Translating gives CASSQGGGVSSYYEQYF.

V and J are TRBV2 and TRBJ1-5; D gene uncertain. The CDR3 totals 12 residues. Deletions cut 8 bases from V and 3 bases from J, with 8 bases between. The germline gives CDR1 SNHLY, CDR2 FYNNEI. Here the CDR3 reads CASVGNNQPQHF. The CDR3 coding sequence is TGTGCCAGCGTCGGGAACAATCAGCCCCAGCATTTT.

A word on this clone: Likely a read error: the CDR3 ends without its conserved phenylalanine or tryptophan. No DNA is shown, since the ends of the CDR3 on it are uncertain; the CDR3 is the one TCRdb lists. The chain is built from TRBV6-6 and TRBJ1-2; the table calls TRBD1, which could not be checked here. The CDR3 length is 11 residues, termini included. CDR1 and CDR2 from the germline V gene are MNHNY and SVGAGI (reference sequence). The chain's CDR3 is CASSYLGQVYV.

V gene TRBV5-4 combines with J gene TRBJ2-2; 13 nucleotides agree with TRBD2. V trimming: 0 bases; J trimming: 7 bases; junction bases outside the gene matches: 3. Germline V CDR1 and CDR2: SGHNT, YYREEE (reference sequence). There are 16 residues in the CDR3. CDR3 sequence (DNA): TGTGCCAGCAGCTTGGGGGGACTAGCGGGGAACGGGGAGCTGTTTTTT. Its protein is CASSLGGLAGNGELFF. Based on the CDR3 plus reference TRBV5-4 and TRBJ2-2, the full variable domain is ETGVTQSPTHLIKTRGQQVTLRCSSQSGHNTVSWYQQALGQGPQFIFQYYREEENGRGNFPPRFSGLQFPNYSSELNVNALELDDSALYLCASSLGGLAGNGELFFGEGSRLTVL.